What follows describes a single T cell receptor beta chain. The source of the sample is a study of blood T cell repertoires in COVID-19. Study-level background: Spain, Italy and the United States supplied samples that represented acute and convalescent COVID-19. The analysed material was cDNA or gDNA that came from T cells, B-cell-depleted T cells, or PBMCs.

Original handling: Cell counts per sample came from amplifying reference gene primers. Assay: immunoSEQ multiplex PCR; the TCRdb copy retains only in-frame clones and omits some. The D gene and trimming were derived from the DNA, and the V and J assignments and clone size from that table. In the table there are some 240,000 clones, around 83% of which are singletons. With 0 bases removed from V and 0 bases from J, the gap between germline ends came to 9 bases. The CDR3 loop spans 16 amino acids. Looked up from germline, CDR1 is ENHRY and CDR2 is SYGVKD. The TCR was taken from a woman between 70 and 85 years old with COVID-19, enrolled during active disease. The gene calls are TRBV10-3 and TRBJ2-1, with D uncertain. Sequenced sample: peripheral blood. The CDR3 sequence is CAISESTGSSYNEQFF. CDR3 nucleotides: TGTGCCATCAGTGAGTCAACGGGTAGCTCCTACAATGAGCAGTTCTTC.